This record looks at one T cell receptor (beta chain) sequence and its context. Its antigen remains unknown. Indicated treatment: roughly ten-day PBMC culture with coronavirus spike peptide pools or control peptides (ViraFEST assay). This sample stems from a study of vaccination and CD4 T cells after COVID-19. From germline, CDR1 is GTSNPN and CDR2 SVGIG (reference sequence). Trimming removed 2 bases from V and 0 bases from J, with 11 bases in between. The CDR3 spans 14 residues. The Oncomine TCR Beta short-read assay was applied to DNA of cultured CD4+ T cells. Via MiXCR, TCRdb re-called the PCR reads, giving one row per CDR3 protein. The sample lists about 13,000 distinct CDR3 sequences; about two fifths were seen once.

Specimen: CD4+ T cells from blood, cultured in vitro, collected before SARS-CoV-2 vaccination. This TCR was sampled from a human donor who had recovered from COVID-19. J is TRBJ2-7 and V is TRBV30; D not certain. CDR3 amino acids: CAWSRSPLSYEQYF. Here the CDR3 DNA reads TGTGCCTGGAGTCGGTCACCTCTCTCCTACGAGCAGTACTTC. The whole variable domain, remainder taken from reference TRBV30 and TRBJ2-7, is SQTIHQWPATLVQPVGSPLSLECTVEGTSNPNLYWYRQAAGRGLQLLFYSVGIGQISSEVPQNLSASRPQDRQFILSSKKLLLSDSGFYLCAWSRSPLSYEQYFGPGTRLTVT.